The present entry profiles one TCR beta chain with its context. This entry comes from a study of blood T cell repertoires in COVID-19. About the research overall: COVID-19 samples, acute and convalescent, were from the United States, Italy and Spain. T cells, B-cell-depleted T cells, or PBMCs provided the cDNA or gDNA that served as material.

Trimming at V came to 4 bases and at J to 3 bases, leaving 1 base not matched to a gene. This CDR3 spans 13 amino acids. CDR1 is MNHNY, CDR2 SVGAGI, per germline (reference sequence). Per the original methods: For nucleated cells, counts were estimated from reference gene primer amplification. Assay used: immunoSEQ multiplex PCR; TCRdb lists only in-frame clones, some missing. The D gene and trimming were derived from the DNA, and the V and J assignments and clone size from that table. The sample lists 30,000 to 40,000 clones; more than 70% were seen once. The sequence was obtained from a human donor in a cohort sampled during active COVID-19. The gene calls are TRBV6-6 and TRBJ2-7; 9 positions match TRBD1. Sequenced sample: peripheral blood. The CDR3 bases are TGTGCCAGCAGTTTGGACAGGGGCTACGAGCAGTACTTC. Translated: CASSLDRGYEQYF.